This TCR beta chain comes out of a study of blood T cell repertoires in COVID-19 (dated by TCRdb to between 2020 and 2021). Some background on the complete study: Collaborator samples came from the United States, Italy and Spain and covered acute and convalescent phases of COVID-19. The prospective study material was composed of cDNA or gDNA derived from T cells, B-cell-depleted T cells, or PBMCs. Deeply sampled blood TCRbeta repertoires from subjects exposed to, actively infected with, or recovered from COVID-19 were included in the dataset. The repertoires were released in a freely available public database intended as a resource for research on the immune response to SARS-CoV-2. Samples were obtained from the ongoing ImmuneRACE study (first 160 participants) and from some 1,300 subjects provided by 6 global collaborators. A de-identified subject ID, COVID-19 status, age in years and sex were almost always included in the sample metadata. HLA class I and class II types, where available, came from metadata supplied by the sample provider rather than from assay-based typing. Overall study results and their limits: The amount of clinical and demographic metadata varied by source and participant and was provided uncurated.

TCRbeta CDR3 regions were amplified from genomic DNA by means of the immunoSEQ Assay, a bias-controlled multiplex PCR. The published analysis was carried out like this. Within the assay, amplification of reference gene primers was used to estimate how many nucleated cells each sample contained. Sequence reads were collapsed and filtered to measure the absolute abundance of every unique TCRbeta CDR3 rearrangement. For each sample, productive Simpson clonality was calculated as the square root of Simpson's diversity index over productive rearrangements. TCRdb took over this immuneACCESS table, retaining in-frame rearrangements with V and J assigned. Such tables are incomplete; in checked studies, under half of the missing clones stem from an unresolved V gene, and the remainder is unexplained. Clone size and V and J calls were adopted from that table, with D and trimming inferred from the DNA. The sample table lists about 210,000 clones, roughly 85% of them with a count of one. The ten most abundant clones make up roughly 2.6% of the sample.

Collaborating institutions collected whole blood in K2EDTA tubes following their own protocols. For TCRbeta analysis, collaborators shipped samples as frozen whole blood, isolated PBMCs, or DNA extracted from either of those sample types. CDR1 and CDR2, per the germline V gene, are SGHRS and YFSETQ. The V end loses 7 bases and the J end loses 3 bases, and a stretch of 20 bases separates them. From the cysteine through the phenylalanine, the CDR3 covers 16 amino acids. CDR3 DNA only is kept here, 48 bases in frame from base 1. With regard to this clone: No cognate antigen has been identified for it. Base-call qualities are not available, and no considerably larger clone is one nucleotide away.

The chain joins TRBV5-1 to TRBJ1-3; the D segment cannot be called with confidence. This TCR was sampled from a woman aged 40 to 50 with active or convalescent COVID-19. Sequencing was performed on peripheral blood. The CDR3 has the sequence CASLSSRGGFGNTIYF. The DNA sequence reads TGCGCCAGCTTATCCTCCCGTGGAGGTTTTGGAAACACCATATATTTT.